These 14 T cell receptor beta chains were all obtained from the same sample, sequenced in a study of cytomegalovirus exposure and HLA in healthy donors. The PCR made use of 60 Vbeta and 13 Jbeta primers. Sequenced by immunoSEQ multiplex PCR; TCRdb stores in-frame clones only, minus some. The sample carries tens of thousands of clones, approximately 65% recorded once. The sample comprised PBMCs. Receptors were obtained from a male donor in good health and CMV-seropositive.

This chain uses TRBV29-1 with TRBJ2-1; 8 nucleotides match TRBD2. The CDR3 length is 15 residues. Germline V gene lookup returns CDR1 SQVTM and CDR2 ANQGSEA. V was clipped by 4 bases and J by 7 bases; unmatched bases: 12. The CDR3 nucleotides read TGCAGCGTTGGTCTAGGAGCGGGAGAATTGAATGAGCAGTTCTTC. It encodes CSVGLGAGELNEQFF.

The V call is TRBV25-1, the J call TRBJ1-5; 8 bases are a match to TRBD1. CDR1 MGHDK and CDR2 SYGVNS come from the germline V gene. There are 14 residues in the CDR3. The V gene end was trimmed by 4 bases and the J gene end by 6 bases; junction bases not matched to a gene: 5. Here the CDR3 DNA reads TGTGCCAGCAGTGCAGGGGGCGCAGGTCAGCCCCAGCATTTT. It codes for CASSAGGAGQPQHF.

The V and J genes are TRBV14 and TRBJ2-3; D remains unclear. CDR3 size: 13 residues. CDR1 is SGHDN, CDR2 FVKESK, per germline. V lost 4 bases and J lost 6, with 11 bases in between. The CDR3 is CASSPNGPDTQYF. The DNA for the CDR3 is TGTGCCAGCAGCCCCAATGGCCCGGATACGCAGTATTTT.

The CDR3 DNA reads as TGTGCCTGGAGTGTGGGCATTCAAGAGACCCAGTACTTC. Amino acids: CAWSVGIQETQYF. The chain employs TRBV30 and TRBJ2-5; no firm D call. Germline assignment: CDR1 GTSNPN and CDR2 SVGIG (reference sequence). V was clipped by 0 bases and J by 2 bases, with 7 bases between them. The CDR3 spans 13 residues.

This clone was picked up a small number of times. The V gene is TRBV14, the J gene TRBJ1-1, with unresolved D. Germline CDR1 and CDR2: SGHDN and FVKESK. CDR3 length: 13 amino acids. V dropped 4 bases and J dropped 4 bases, with 10 bases sitting between them. The chain's CDR3 is CASSPLGSTEAFF. The CDR3 nucleotides are TGTGCCAGCAGCCCCTTAGGGAGCACTGAAGCTTTCTTT. The complete variable domain, with remaining parts taken from reference TRBV14 and TRBJ1-1, reads EAGVTQFPSHSVIEKGQTVTLRCDPISGHDNLYWYRRVMGKEIKFLLHFVKESKQDESGMPNNRFLAERTGGTYSTLKVQPAELEDSGVYFCASSPLGSTEAFFGQGTRLTVV.

The table lists this clone with a few counts. CDR3 in DNA: TGTGCCAGCAGCTTAGGGGCTAGCGGCTACGAGCAGTACTTC. Translation gives CASSLGASGYEQYF. The chain joins TRBV7-8 to TRBJ2-5, with 7 bases fitting TRBD2. The J call is in doubt because the DNA end fits TRBJ2-7 better. The CDR3 has 14 amino acids. Germline lookup yields CDR1 SGHVS and CDR2 FQNEAQ.

This clone was found a few times. This sequence joins TRBV29-1 and TRBJ2-1, with 7 bases identical to TRBD2. The trim removed 6 bases at V and 7 bases at J, leaving 12 bases unmatched. The germline V gene encodes CDR1 SQVTM and CDR2 ANQGSEA. This CDR3 is built from 14 residues. The CDR3 protein is CSVVIAGQGNEQFF. CDR3 nucleotide sequence: TGCAGCGTCGTTATAGCGGGCCAAGGGAATGAGCAGTTCTTC.

V is TRBV5-1 and J is TRBJ2-3; 12 bases agree with TRBD2. The CDR3 is 15 residues long. The germline V gene has CDR1 SGHRS and CDR2 YFSETQ. V was clipped by 2 bases and J by 3 bases; unmatched bases: 1. For the CDR3, the DNA is TGCGCCAGCAGCTTCGGACTAGCGGGGACAGATACGCAGTATTTT. This encodes CASSFGLAGTDTQYF.

The gene calls are TRBV28 and TRBJ2-7; the D gene is possibly TRBD2 (5 bases). V shed 2 bases and J shed 0 bases, with 11 bases lying between them. Germline CDR1 reads MDHEN; CDR2 reads SYDVKM. The CDR3 contains 15 residues. CDR3 protein: CASSLSGTGSYEQYF. CDR3 nucleotide sequence: TGTGCCAGCAGTTTAAGCGGCACCGGCTCCTACGAGCAGTACTTC.

This rearrangement joins TRBV6-5 to TRBJ2-4; D unresolved. Per the germline V gene, CDR1 is MNHEY and CDR2 is SVGAGI. The ends were cut back, 8 bases at V and 3 bases at J, with 8 bases in the middle. CDR3 length: 12 amino acids. The CDR3 coding sequence is TGTGCCAGCTCGCCCAGCAAAAACATTCAGTACTTC. This sequence encodes CASSPSKNIQYF.

This sequence joins TRBV6-1 and TRBJ1-2; TRBD1 is a possible D gene (5 bases). CDR3 size: 14 residues. Germline-derived CDR1 and CDR2 are MNHNS and SASEGT. V shed 1 base and J shed 4 bases, with 10 bases lying between them. The CDR3 sequence: CASSEVGGGYGYTF. The CDR3 DNA sequence: TGTGCCAGCAGTGAAGTTGGGGGAGGCTATGGCTACACCTTC.

This clone was observed a handful of times. The rearrangement joins TRBV6-1 to TRBJ2-1, with TRBD1 matching over 7 bases. Unmatched junction bases numbered 4, after V lost 6 bases and J lost 5 bases. The CDR3 has 13 amino acids. The V gene's germline CDR1 is MNHNS and CDR2 SASEGT. CDR3 DNA: TGTGCCAGCAGAGGACAGGCTAACAATGAGCAGTTCTTC. Translation: CASRGQANNEQFF.

The chain has TRBV28 and TRBJ2-1, with D perhaps matching TRBD2 (6 bases). CDR1 is MDHEN, CDR2 SYDVKM, per germline. V was shortened by 9 bases and J by 3 bases, with 18 bases between the two germline ends. The CDR3 is 15 residues long. In nucleotides, the CDR3 is TGTGCCAGTCGAGGCTCCGGGACTCACTACAATGAGCAGTTCTTC. Translation: CASRGSGTHYNEQFF.

The V call is TRBV18, the J call TRBJ2-7; TRBD1 might be the D (5 bases). V was clipped by 2 bases and J by 0 bases, with 11 bases between them. Germline V gene lookup returns CDR1 KGHSH and CDR2 LQKENI. The CDR3 has 15 amino acids. The CDR3 loop reads CASSPSAGSSYEQYF. Here the CDR3 DNA reads TGTGCCAGCTCACCATCGGCAGGGTCCTCCTACGAGCAGTACTTC.